These 9 T cell receptor beta chains originate from one sample sequenced in a study of PD-1 blockade in mismatch repair-deficient tumors. Sequencing used immunoSEQ multiplex PCR; TCRdb keeps in-frame clones, though not all of them. The repertoire includes approximately 120,000 clones, approximately 90% of them detected once, and approximately 13% sits in the top ten. This specimen was peripheral blood, taken 44 weeks after starting pembrolizumab. Receptors originate from an adult with mismatch repair-deficient cancer.

The chain combines TRBV4-1 with TRBJ2-7; no firm D call. CDR3 length equals 13 residues. Germline V gene lookup returns CDR1 MGHRA and CDR2 YSYEKL. Trimming took off 4 bases at V and 4 bases at J, with 11 bases between the two ends. CDR3 amino acids: CASSLSKSYEQYF. The CDR3 DNA follows: TGCGCCAGCAGCCTCTCGAAGTCATACGAGCAGTACTTC.

The chain couples TRBV4-3 to TRBJ2-2, with TRBD1 matching 7 bases. The germline V gene encodes CDR1 LGHNA and CDR2 YSLEER. V lost 4 bases and J lost 1; bases outside the gene matches: 6. This CDR3 is built from 16 residues. Written as DNA, the CDR3 is TGCGCCAGCAGCCGGGACAGCTCGTTGAACACCGGGGAGCTGTTTTTT. Its translation: CASSRDSSLNTGELFF.

This clone was observed a handful of times. The chain uses TRBV5-1 and TRBJ2-2; 11 bases match TRBD1. Germline-derived CDR1 and CDR2 are SGHRS and YFSETQ. With 3 bases clipped from V and 6 bases from J, the junction kept 7 bases outside the gene matches. The CDR3 is 16 amino acids. This CDR3 reads CASSWGQGVSPGELFF. CDR3 DNA: TGCGCCAGCAGCTGGGGACAGGGGGTATCTCCCGGGGAGCTGTTTTTT.

This clone was seen a few times. This chain uses TRBV27 with TRBJ2-7, with D hard to call. V gave up 2 bases and J gave up 4 bases, with 9 bases separating them. The germline V gene encodes CDR1 MNHEY and CDR2 SMNVEV (reference sequence). The CDR3 contains 13 residues. This CDR3 is CASSLEYGYEQYF. In nucleotides, the CDR3 is TGTGCCAGCAGTTTAGAATACGGGTACGAGCAGTACTTC.

This chain uses TRBV5-4 with TRBJ1-1; D possibly corresponds to TRBD1 (5 bases). Trimming removed 4 bases at V and 11 bases at J, with 15 bases between. Germline-derived CDR1 and CDR2 are SGHNT and YYREEE (reference sequence). The CDR3 is made up of 12 amino acids. CDR3 sequence reads: CASSLGPADAFF. In nucleotides, the CDR3 is TGTGCCAGCAGCCTGGGGCCGGCGGACGCTTTCTTT.

V is TRBV30 and J is TRBJ2-5, with D hard to call. Trimming took 0 bases from V and 0 from J, leaving 11 bases between them. Germline assignment: CDR1 GTSNPN and CDR2 SVGIG (reference sequence). The CDR3 has 15 amino acids. The CDR3 coding sequence is TGTGCCTGGAGTGTTTATTCCGGACACCAAGAGACCCAGTACTTC. This sequence encodes CAWSVYSGHQETQYF.

The rearrangement uses TRBV29-1 and TRBJ2-7; D is uncertain. Germline-derived CDR1 and CDR2 are SQVTM and ANQGSEA. Trimming left V 3 bases short and J 2 bases short, with 5 bases between. The CDR3 is 11 residues long. The CDR3, as DNA: TGCAGCGTTGAGGGCACCTACGAGCAGTACTTC. Amino acid sequence: CSVEGTYEQYF.

This rearrangement joins TRBV11-3 to TRBJ1-2, with 8 bases that match TRBD1. This CDR3 region has 17 residues. CDR1 SGHNT and CDR2 YENEEA come from the germline V gene. J lost 0 bases, V lost 5 bases, and 11 bases had no gene match. CDR3 in DNA: TGTGCCAGCAGCCGACAGGGGCGAGTGGAGACTAACTATGGCTACACCTTC. Residues: CASSRQGRVETNYGYTF.

This clone was detected many times. The chain employs TRBV6-1 and TRBJ2-3, with D perhaps matching TRBD2 (6 bases). Germline lookup yields CDR1 MNHNS and CDR2 SASEGT. The CDR3 totals 15 residues. V shed 4 bases and J shed 4 bases, with 15 bases lying between them. The CDR3 reads CASSARPTGADTQYF. The DNA for the CDR3 is TGTGCCAGCAGTGCCCGTCCAACGGGGGCAGATACGCAGTATTTT.